This T cell receptor beta chain was sequenced in a study of T cells in Graves' hyperthyroidism and ophthalmopathy. Across the whole study: It was at initial diagnosis, before any treatment, that peripheral blood was collected. Study outcomes and limitations: Blood shared most expanded thyroid clonotypes above 0.001. The model made its ophthalmopathy prediction, and onset followed a median around 6.9 months later.

The CDR3 spans 13 residues. V was cut by 4 bases and J by 2 bases, with 8 bases left in between. The germline V gene encodes CDR1 WNHNN and CDR2 SYGVQD (reference sequence). With regard to this clonotype: Its antigen is still unknown.

The CDR3 regions of TCR beta were amplified from RNA transcripts. HTBI primers were the set used in a first-round RT-PCR of the TCR CDR3. TCRdb reprocessed the multiplex PCR reads with MiXCR, giving one entry per CDR3 protein. The sample yields hundreds of thousands of distinct CDR3 sequences, about a fifth seen once. Not enrolled were patients with uncontrolled infection, other autoimmune disease, pregnancy or lactation. Sequencing was carried out using blood. This chain connects TRBV10-1 to TRBJ2-5; D not certain. The TCR originated in a man younger than 40 with Graves' ophthalmopathy. The CDR3 region has the DNA TGCGCCAGCAGTGCCTCCCTGCAAGAGACCCAGTACTTC. Translated, it gives CASSASLQETQYF.